The 30 T cell receptor beta chains listed next were all sequenced from one sample in a study of blood T cell repertoires in COVID-19 (dated by TCRdb to the early 2020s). Libraries were constructed by the immunoSEQ multiplex PCR assay. TCRdb provides this immuneACCESS table in a form limited to in-frame rearrangements. Some clones are lacking; in checked studies, under half of them reflect an unresolved V gene, and why the rest are absent is not known. The sample table holds 65,000 to 85,000 clones, of which about 90% were seen once. Around 2.6% of the sample lies in the top ten. The material sequenced was peripheral blood. These receptors were taken from a human donor in a cohort sampled during active COVID-19.

The chain carries TRBV29-1 and TRBJ1-2; D unresolved. CDR1 is SQVTM, CDR2 ANQGSEA, per germline. Trimming left V 7 bases short and J 2 bases short, with 17 bases between. The CDR3 is 14 residues long. The DNA of the CDR3 is TGCAGCGCCGAACCACGCGGGAGGAACTATGGCTACACCTTC. This translates into CSAEPRGRNYGYTF. The full variable domain, in which reference TRBV29-1 and TRBJ1-2 provide the parts outside the CDR3, is SAVISQKPSRDICQRGTSLTIQCQVDSQVTMMFWYRQQPGQSLTLIATANQGSEATYESGFVIDKFPISRPNLTFSTLTVSNMSPEDSSIYLCSAEPRGRNYGYTFGSGTRLTVV.

The chain couples TRBV15 to TRBJ2-5; 11 bases are shared with TRBD2. The CDR3 contains 15 residues. Looked up from germline, CDR1 is LNHNV and CDR2 is YYDKDF (reference sequence). The J segment lost 5 bases and the V segment lost 6 bases, leaving 8 bases of the junction unmatched. In DNA form, the CDR3 reads TGTGCCACCAGAGCTAGCGGGGGGACAGGGGAGACCCAGTACTTC. This translates into CATRASGGTGETQYF.

The CDR3 DNA reads as TGTGCCAGCAGCCCTTCCATCGGGGGGGCTAGGGGCTACACCTTC. Translating gives CASSPSIGGARGYTF. The chain carries TRBV5-4 and TRBJ1-2; D may be TRBD1 (6 bases). Germline V gives CDR1 SGHNT, CDR2 YYREEE (reference sequence). Trimming stripped 4 bases from V and 8 bases from J, with 21 bases between. The CDR3 consists of 15 residues.

This clone came up once. The CDR3, as DNA: TGTGCCCCCGAGACGGGCGGGACAGGGGGCCCAGATACGCAGTATTTT. Translated: CAPETGGTGGPDTQYF. The chain combines TRBV2 with TRBJ2-3; 12 positions agree with TRBD1. Germline CDR1 SNHLY, CDR2 FYNNEI. The CDR3 sequence is 16 residues long. Trimming took 11 bases from V and 4 from J; bases not matched to a gene: 13. Full variable domain (outside the CDR3, taken from reference TRBV2 and TRBJ2-3): EPEVTQTPSHQVTQMGQEVILRCVPISNHLYFYWYRQILGQKVEFLVSFYNNEISEKSEIFDDQFSVERPDGSNFTLKIRSTKLEDSAMYFCAPETGGTGGPDTQYFGPGTRLTVL.

The genes are TRBV10-1 and TRBJ2-4; 7 positions match TRBD1. Germline assignment: CDR1 WNHNN and CDR2 SYGVQD (reference sequence). Trimming cost V 2 bases and J 0 bases; bases outside gene matches: 1. The CDR3 sequence is 15 residues long. The chain's CDR3 is CASSERTGAKNIQYF. In DNA, the CDR3 is TGCGCCAGCAGTGAGAGGACAGGAGCCAAAAACATTCAGTACTTC.

The J gene is TRBJ1-1, the V gene TRBV28, with D perhaps TRBD1 (5 bases). The V gene's germline CDR1 is MDHEN and CDR2 SYDVKM. The CDR3 extends over 13 amino acids. The germline V and J ends were trimmed by 5 bases and 1 base, with 8 bases remaining between them. CDR3 amino acids: CASSPGQNTEAFF. The CDR3 DNA is TGTGCCAGCAGTCCCGGACAGAACACTGAAGCTTTCTTT.

This chain links TRBV6-5 with TRBJ1-2; 9 positions agree with TRBD1. J was trimmed by 5 bases and V by 2 bases; bases with no gene match: 6. In germline, CDR1 is MNHEY, CDR2 SVGAGI. The CDR3 length is 15 residues. The CDR3 DNA reads as TGTGCCAGCAGTTACAGGGGACAGGGAACGTATGGCTACACCTTC. Its protein is CASSYRGQGTYGYTF.

The chain carries TRBV28 and TRBJ1-1; D unclear. The CDR3 runs 13 residues. Trimming took off 8 bases at V and 6 bases at J, with 16 bases between the two ends. The germline V gene has CDR1 MDHEN and CDR2 SYDVKM. CDR3 bases: TGTGCCAGCCGCGACCCGGGATTGGCTGAAGCTTTCTTT. Protein product: CASRDPGLAEAFF.

V is TRBV21-1 and J is TRBJ1-2; no DNA check was done on the table's D call, TRBD1. TRBV21-1 is a documented pseudogene. CDR3 length equals 19 residues. In nucleotides, the CDR3 is TGTGCCAGCAGCAAAGCGCTTTTCCAGGATCGAGAAGTTAACTATGGCTACACCTTC. This encodes CASSKALFQDREVNYGYTF.

CDR3 DNA sequence: TGCGCCAGCTCCACTGAGAAACAGGGATATAATTCACCCCTCCACTTT. Translating gives CASSTEKQGYNSPLHF. The chain joins TRBV4-3 to TRBJ1-6, with D possibly being TRBD1 (6 bases). The CDR3 consists of 16 residues. Trimming removed 8 bases from V and 4 bases from J, with 18 bases in between. Per germline, CDR1 LGHNA and CDR2 YSLEER.

The chain couples TRBV3-1 (or the pseudogene TRBV3-2) to TRBJ2-7; 7 bases match TRBD2. Trimming took 1 base from V and 6 from J; bases not matched to a gene: 12. CDR3 length equals 16 residues. Germline V gene data show CDR1 as LGHDT and CDR2 as YNNKEL (reference sequence). The DNA of the CDR3 is TGTGCCAGCAGCCAAGGGGAGGGTCCAATCTACGTCGAGCAGTACTTC. It yields the protein CASSQGEGPIYVEQYF.

This chain joins TRBV5-1 and TRBJ2-5, with 10 bases aligning to TRBD1. CDR1 is SGHRS, CDR2 YFSETQ, per germline. This CDR3 is 17 amino acids long. The V and J ends lost 4 bases and 2 bases, in that order; junction bases with no gene match: 11. Here the CDR3 DNA reads TGCGCCAGCAGCCACGGACAGGGGGGGACAAGACAAGAGACCCAGTACTTC. This codes for CASSHGQGGTRQETQYF.

V is TRBV18 and J is TRBJ1-1; possibly TRBD1 for D (6 bases). CDR3 size: 17 residues. Germline CDR1 KGHSH, CDR2 LQKENI. V lost 4 bases and J lost 0, with 18 bases in between. CDR3 residues: CASSRTGLEFMNTEAFF. The CDR3 DNA follows: TGTGCCAGCTCACGCACAGGGTTGGAATTCATGAACACTGAAGCTTTCTTT.

In regard to this clone: The CDR3 does not close with the conserved phenylalanine or tryptophan, likely indicating a read error. The V call is TRBV19, the J call TRBJ1-5; unclear D gene. Per the germline V gene, CDR1 is LNHDA and CDR2 is SQIVND (reference sequence). Trimming pared 4 bases from V and 1 base from J, leaving 20 bases between. This CDR3 spans 18 amino acids. The CDR3 DNA follows: TGTGCCAGTAGTACTCGGTTCCTAAGCGGAGGGAGCAATCAGCCCCAGCATCTT. Translating it yields CASSTRFLSGGSNQPQHL.

This chain connects TRBV30 to TRBJ1-4; D gene ambiguous. The ends were cut back, 1 base at V and 6 bases at J, with 6 bases in the middle. Per germline, CDR1 GTSNPN and CDR2 SVGIG (reference sequence). This CDR3 is built from 12 residues. The CDR3 loop is CAWSDLDEKLFF. Written as DNA, the CDR3 is TGTGCCTGGAGTGATCTAGATGAAAAACTGTTTTTT.

The rearrangement uses TRBV28 and TRBJ1-5, with 7 nucleotides matching TRBD1. The trim removed 3 bases at V and 3 bases at J, leaving 14 bases unmatched. The germline gives CDR1 MDHEN, CDR2 SYDVKM. The CDR3 contains 18 residues. The CDR3 DNA is TGTGCCAGCAGTTTTTTTAATATCGGGACAGCGGTCAATCAGCCCCAGCATTTT. It translates to CASSFFNIGTAVNQPQHF.

This chain links TRBV5-1 with TRBJ2-2; D is ambiguous. Trimming took off 0 bases at V and 1 base at J, with 7 bases between the two ends. This CDR3 has 15 amino acids. Germline loops: CDR1 SGHRS, CDR2 YFSETQ. DNA for the CDR3: TGCGCCAGCAGCTTGGGGGCCGGGAACACCGGGGAGCTGTTTTTT. This translates into CASSLGAGNTGELFF.

The gene calls are TRBV6-5 and TRBJ2-1; 8 bases map to TRBD2. V dropped 10 bases and J dropped 1; count of bases not matched to a gene: 6. From germline, CDR1 is MNHEY and CDR2 SVGAGI. The CDR3 has 14 amino acids. CDR3 loop: CATSGGGSYNEQFF. The CDR3 DNA follows: TGTGCCACAAGTGGCGGGGGGTCCTACAATGAGCAGTTCTTC.

This chain uses TRBV6-5 with TRBJ2-7; 7 positions agree with TRBD1. The V gene end was trimmed by 6 bases and the J gene end by 2 bases; junction bases not matched to a gene: 10. Looked up from germline, CDR1 is MNHEY and CDR2 is SVGAGI. The CDR3 loop spans 15 amino acids. CDR3: CASSRERQGTYEQYF. The CDR3 DNA sequence: TGTGCCAGCAGCCGAGAAAGACAGGGAACCTACGAGCAGTACTTC.

This clone was recorded only once. This chain joins TRBV6-1 and TRBJ2-7; D perhaps matches TRBD2 (5 bases). The CDR3 runs to 14 residues. V lost 3 bases and J 7 bases, leaving 16 bases between the germline ends. The germline V gene has CDR1 MNHNS and CDR2 SASEGT. The CDR3 loop is CASSEERLAWEQYF. In DNA form, the CDR3 reads TGTGCCAGCAGTGAGGAGCGGCTTGCTTGGGAGCAGTACTTC.

This clone has only one observation. The DNA of the CDR3 is TGCGCCAGCAGCCAAGAAGTATATGGGCGGGGAATTAGCAATCAGCCCCAGCATTTT. Its protein is CASSQEVYGRGISNQPQHF. The chain is built from TRBV4-3 and TRBJ1-5; D gene ambiguous. The ends were cut back, 0 bases at V and 0 bases at J, with 18 bases in the middle. CDR3 size: 19 residues. Germline V CDR1 and CDR2: LGHNA, YSLEER.

The rearrangement uses TRBV11-2 and TRBJ2-2; D possibly corresponds to TRBD1 (5 bases). Trimming cost V 1 base and J 5 bases, with 11 bases left between them. This CDR3 is built from 15 residues. Germline V CDR1 and CDR2: SGHAT, FQNNGV. DNA for the CDR3: TGTGCCAGCAGCTTAGCCAGGGCGAGTACCGGGGAGCTGTTTTTT. It is translated as CASSLARASTGELFF. Together with reference TRBV11-2 and TRBJ2-2, the CDR3 gives the full variable domain: EAGVAQSPRYKIIEKRQSVAFWCNPISGHATLYWYQQILGQGPKLLIQFQNNGVVDDSQLPKDRFSAERLKGVDSTLKIQPAKLEDSAVYLCASSLARASTGELFFGEGSRLTVL.

The chain is built from TRBV10-3 and TRBJ2-3; D remains ambiguous. The V end lost 4 bases, the J end lost 0 bases, and 14 bases lay between the germline ends. The CDR3 has 16 amino acids. Germline CDR1 and CDR2: ENHRY and SYGVKD. The CDR3 is CAISVLAPGSTDTQYF. Written as DNA, the CDR3 is TGTGCCATCAGTGTGTTAGCCCCTGGTAGCACAGATACGCAGTATTTT.

The rearrangement uses TRBV21-1 and TRBJ1-2; the D call in the table, TRBD1, was not verified against the DNA. TRBV21-1 counts as a pseudogene. The CDR3 is 16 amino acids. Written as DNA, the CDR3 is TGTGCCAGCAGCAAAGTGGGTACAGGTGTGGGCTATGGCTACACCTTC. Translated, it gives CASSKVGTGVGYGYTF.

The chain has TRBV18 and TRBJ1-5, with D possibly being TRBD1 (5 bases). Per the germline V gene, CDR1 is KGHSH and CDR2 is LQKENI. This CDR3 region has 15 residues. With 2 bases removed from V and 2 bases from J, the gap between germline ends came to 10 bases. The CDR3 DNA reads as TGTGCCAGCTCACCAAGCGGGGGGGGCAATCAGCCCCAGCATTTT. This sequence encodes CASSPSGGGNQPQHF.

This rearrangement joins TRBV5-6 to TRBJ2-3, with unresolved D. Trimming removed 3 bases from V and 2 bases from J, with 7 bases in between. Germline V gene sequence: CDR1 SGHDT, CDR2 YYEEEE. CDR3 length: 13 residues. CDR3 in amino acids: CASSYPHTDTQYF. The CDR3, as DNA: TGTGCCAGCAGCTACCCACACACAGATACGCAGTATTTT.

The chain combines TRBV27 with TRBJ2-5, with TRBD2 identical over 8 bases. V was clipped by 4 bases and J by 9 bases; unmatched bases: 10. The CDR3 runs 14 residues. Germline CDR1 is MNHEY and CDR2 is SMNVEV (reference sequence). The CDR3 bases are TGTGCCAGCAGTTCTCTCGGACTAGCTAGTTCCCAGTACTTC. As protein: CASSSLGLASSQYF.

This clone was seen once. The genes are TRBV7-2 and TRBJ1-5; no reliable D call. V lost 5 bases to trimming and J lost 0 bases, with 11 bases between them. The CDR3 is 15 residues long. CDR1 and CDR2 from the germline V gene are SGHTA and FQGNSA. The CDR3 here is CASSPQPYSNQPQHF. The CDR3 bases are TGTGCCAGCAGCCCACAGCCATATAGCAATCAGCCCCAGCATTTT.

The chain uses TRBV30 and TRBJ2-1, with unresolved D. The germline V and J ends were trimmed by 0 bases and 9 bases, with 15 bases remaining between them. Germline V lookup: CDR1 GTSNPN, CDR2 SVGIG (reference sequence). The CDR3 loop spans 14 amino acids. CDR3 DNA: TGTGCCTGGAGTGTTGGCGGATCTGATGGTGAGCAGTTCTTC. This sequence encodes CAWSVGGSDGEQFF.

In its sample, this clone was seen once. The chain has TRBV27 and TRBJ1-2; TRBD1 is a possible D gene (6 bases). This CDR3 spans 15 amino acids. The germline gives CDR1 MNHEY, CDR2 SMNVEV (reference sequence). The V end was cut by 1 base, the J end by 2 bases, with 11 bases between. The CDR3 spells CASSLYSGTNYGYTF. In DNA, the CDR3 is TGTGCCAGCAGTTTATACTCCGGGACAAACTATGGCTACACCTTC.